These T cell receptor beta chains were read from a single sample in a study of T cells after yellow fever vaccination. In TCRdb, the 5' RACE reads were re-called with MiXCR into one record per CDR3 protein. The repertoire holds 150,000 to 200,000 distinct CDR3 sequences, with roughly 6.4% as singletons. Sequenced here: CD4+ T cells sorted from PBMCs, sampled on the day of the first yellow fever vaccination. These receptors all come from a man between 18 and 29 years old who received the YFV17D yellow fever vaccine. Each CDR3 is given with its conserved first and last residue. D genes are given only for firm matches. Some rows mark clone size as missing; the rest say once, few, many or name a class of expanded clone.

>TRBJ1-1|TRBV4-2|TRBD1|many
CASSQRVDRVDTEAFF
TGTGCCAGCAGCCAAAGGGTGGACAGGGTGGACACTGAAGCTTTCTTT
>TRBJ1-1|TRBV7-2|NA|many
CASRTWAGFATEAFF
TGTGCCAGCAGGACCTGGGCAGGGTTCGCCACTGAAGCTTTCTTT
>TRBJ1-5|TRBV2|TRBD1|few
CASGFPGQLNQPQHF
TGTGCCAGCGGGTTCCCGGGACAGCTGAATCAGCCCCAGCATTTT
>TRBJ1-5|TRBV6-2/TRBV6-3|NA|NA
CASRPRSFNQPQHF
TGTGCCAGCAGGCCGCGCTCTTTCAATCAGCCCCAGCATTTT
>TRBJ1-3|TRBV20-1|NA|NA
CSARDLGRSGNTIYF
TGCAGTGCTAGAGATCTGGGCCGCTCTGGAAACACCATATATTTT
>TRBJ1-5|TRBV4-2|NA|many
CASSQDNYQPQHF
TGTGCCAGCAGCCAGGATAACTATCAGCCCCAGCATTTT
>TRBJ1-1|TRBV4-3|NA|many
CASSPQGIMNTEAFF
TGCGCCAGCAGCCCCCAGGGGATCATGAACACTGAAGCTTTCTTT
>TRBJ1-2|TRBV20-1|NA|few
CSAQGSRYGYTF
TGCAGTGCTCAGGGATCCCGCTATGGCTACACCTTC
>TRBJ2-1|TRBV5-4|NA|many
CASSLSQGSYNEQFF
TGTGCCAGCAGCTTGAGTCAGGGATCCTACAATGAGCAGTTCTTC
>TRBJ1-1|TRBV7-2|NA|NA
CASSALQVGGAFF
TGTGCCAGCAGCGCCTTACAGGTGGGGGGAGCTTTCTTT
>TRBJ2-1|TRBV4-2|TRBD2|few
CASSQDHGRGLAGGFQLSEQFF
TGTGCCAGCAGCCAAGATCATGGCCGGGGACTAGCGGGGGGGTTCCAGCTCTCGGAGCAGTTCTTC
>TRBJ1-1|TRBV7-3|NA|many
CASSGGGNTEAFF
TGTGCCAGCAGCGGCGGGGGGAACACTGAAGCTTTCTTT
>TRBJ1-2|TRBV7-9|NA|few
CASSSDGNYGYTF
TGTGCCAGCAGCTCGGACGGTAACTATGGCTACACCTTC
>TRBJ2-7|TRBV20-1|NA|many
CSATRGYEQYF
TGCAGTGCTACCAGGGGTTACGAGCAGTACTTC
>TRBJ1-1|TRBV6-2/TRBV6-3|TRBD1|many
CASSYAGGAWEAFF
TGTGCCAGCAGTTACGCAGGGGGCGCCTGGGAAGCTTTCTTT
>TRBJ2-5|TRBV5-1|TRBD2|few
CASSPPAGGAWETQYF
TGCGCCAGCAGCCCCCCAGCGGGGGGCGCATGGGAGACCCAGTACTTC
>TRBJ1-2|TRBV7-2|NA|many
CASRKFSEIIYGYTF
TGTGCCAGCAGAAAATTTTCGGAGATAATCTATGGCTACACCTTC
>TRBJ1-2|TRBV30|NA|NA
CAWSWQITGGYGYTF
TGTGCCTGGAGTTGGCAGATCACCGGAGGGTATGGCTACACCTTC
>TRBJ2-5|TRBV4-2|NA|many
CASSQGGLRGETQYF
TGTGCCAGCAGCCAGGGTGGGCTACGAGGGGAGACCCAGTACTTC
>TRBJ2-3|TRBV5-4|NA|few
CASSLEAGDTQYF
TGTGCCAGCAGCTTGGAGGCCGGGGATACGCAGTATTTT
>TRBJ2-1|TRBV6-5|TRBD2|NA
CASSSDTSGGVNEQFF
TGTGCCAGCAGTTCCGATACTAGCGGGGGGGTCAATGAGCAGTTCTTC
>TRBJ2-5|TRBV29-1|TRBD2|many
CSASSLAGDPQETQYF
TGCAGCGCAAGCAGCTTAGCGGGGGATCCTCAAGAGACCCAGTACTTC